The sequence of this T cell receptor beta chain was determined in a study of cytomegalovirus exposure and HLA in healthy donors. Study results and caveats: An analysis done earlier found most TCR beta V segments productive about 87% or about 30% of the time. Researchers left out some V segments, among them TRBV6-2 and TRBV6-3, as indistinguishable. Association of a missense DCLRE1C variant with TCR beta V- and J-gene trimming was reported in a later analysis.

J gave up 5 bases and V 2 bases, and 6 bases lay outside the gene matches. The CDR3 is 16 residues long. The germline V gene encodes CDR1 MNHEY and CDR2 SVGAGI. These donors counted as nominally healthy when sampled, but unrecorded immune exposures were likely. The primer mix had 60 Vbeta and 13 Jbeta primers. Repertoires were generated with immunoSEQ multiplex PCR, while TCRdb's copy carries only in-frame clones and drops some. The sample lists 99,000 or so clones, around 75% occurring once. Only a few counts were recorded for this clone. Its antigen is unidentified. Sequencing was performed on PBMCs. This rearrangement joins TRBV6-5 to TRBJ2-2; 9 bases align to TRBD2. This clonotype was sampled from a man in his thirties or forties in good health and CMV-seronegative. The CDR3 loop reads CASSYTGGRGTGELFF. The CDR3 DNA sequence: TGTGCCAGCAGTTACACCGGCGGGAGGGGGACCGGGGAGCTGTTTTTT.